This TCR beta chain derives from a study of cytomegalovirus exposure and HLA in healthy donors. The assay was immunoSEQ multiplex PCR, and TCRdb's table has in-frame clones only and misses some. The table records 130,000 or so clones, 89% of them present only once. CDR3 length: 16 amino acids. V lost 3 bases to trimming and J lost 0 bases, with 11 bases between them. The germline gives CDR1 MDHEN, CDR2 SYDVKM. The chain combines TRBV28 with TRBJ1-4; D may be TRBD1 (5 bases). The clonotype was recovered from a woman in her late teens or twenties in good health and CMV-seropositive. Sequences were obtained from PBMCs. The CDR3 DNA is TGTGCCAGCAGTTTTCAAGGGGCGTCAACTAATGAAAAACTGTTTTTT. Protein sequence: CASSFQGASTNEKLFF.